Sequencing of this TCR beta chain was carried out in a study of shared clonotypes between healthy human individuals. Study-level points and caveats: Larger estimated richness was generally recorded for naive subsets relative to memory subsets. Compared with clonotypes that all four donors shared, non-shared clonotypes had lower generation probabilities.

Authors' data handling: Sequence data from immunoSEQ were junction-only and lacked quality scores; consequently, filtering differed. This table comes from immunoSEQ multiplex PCR, and its TCRdb copy is limited to in-frame clones, with some not included. D and trimming come from the DNA, and the V and J calls and clone size come from that table. The sample gives over 2 million clones, 85% to 95% of which show up once; around 0.38% is in the top ten. A word on this clone: What it binds is unknown.

V dropped 0 bases and J dropped 5 bases, with 8 bases sitting between them. The germline V gene encodes CDR1 MNHEY and CDR2 SVGAGI. This CDR3 comprises 13 residues. This clonotype originated in a man between 18 and 35 years old in good health. Some clones in this sample may be carry-over from other donors' samples. The sequenced sample was naive CD4+ T cells from PBMCs. Subset: CD45RA+ positively selected. J is TRBJ2-7 and V is TRBV6-5; D perhaps matches TRBD1 (6 bases). DNA for the CDR3: TGTGCCAGCAGTTACTCTACAGGGAACGAGCAGTACTTC. Its protein is CASSYSTGNEQYF.